This T cell receptor beta chain was sequenced in a study of blood T cells in healthy people across ages. Across the study: With template switching, about one barcoded beta molecule was captured per two T cells. Regarding the study as a whole: Diversity figures based on one million T cells were deemed too low.

Comments on this clonotype: As yet, its antigen is unknown.

V lost 6 bases and J 2 bases, leaving 21 bases between the germline ends. Germline V CDR1 and CDR2: SGHTA, FQGNSA. The CDR3 sequence is 17 residues long. PCR was performed a second time for roughly 7 to 11 cycles using a sample-barcoded 5' primer and a J-beta primer mix. TCRdb re-derived calls from the 5' RACE reads in MiXCR, one entry per CDR3 protein. The data hold roughly 1 million distinct CDR3 sequences, with approximately 26% observed a single time. The same sample was also used in a study of T cells of mothers and their children. This second study notes: Similar thymic selection effects on TCR recombination output appear in pairs, both related and unrelated.

The TCR sequence derives from a girl aged 2-15 years in good health. The chain has TRBV7-2 and TRBJ2-3; the D gene could be TRBD1 or TRBD2 (5 bases each). Sequencing input: blood. CDR3 nucleotide sequence: TGTGCCAGCAGAAGATCGGGACCTCCACACGACACAGATACGCAGTATTTT. This sequence encodes CASRRSGPPHDTDTQYF.